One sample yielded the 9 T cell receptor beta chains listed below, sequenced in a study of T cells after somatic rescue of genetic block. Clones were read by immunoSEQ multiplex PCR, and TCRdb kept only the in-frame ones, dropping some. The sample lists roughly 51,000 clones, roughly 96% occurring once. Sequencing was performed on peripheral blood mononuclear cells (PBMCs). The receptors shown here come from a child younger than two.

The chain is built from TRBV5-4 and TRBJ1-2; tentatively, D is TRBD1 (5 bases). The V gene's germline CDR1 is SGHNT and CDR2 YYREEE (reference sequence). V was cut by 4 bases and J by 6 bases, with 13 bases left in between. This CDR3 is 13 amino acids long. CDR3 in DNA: TGTGCCAGCAGCATAGGGACTTCCCATGGCTACACCTTC. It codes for CASSIGTSHGYTF.

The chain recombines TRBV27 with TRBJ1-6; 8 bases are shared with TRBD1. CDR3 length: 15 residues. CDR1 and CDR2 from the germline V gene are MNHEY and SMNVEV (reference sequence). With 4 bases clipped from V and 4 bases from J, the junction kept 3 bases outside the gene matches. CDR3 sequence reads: CASSSRGQYNSPLHF. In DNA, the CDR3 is TGTGCCAGCAGTTCCAGGGGGCAATATAATTCACCCCTCCACTTT.

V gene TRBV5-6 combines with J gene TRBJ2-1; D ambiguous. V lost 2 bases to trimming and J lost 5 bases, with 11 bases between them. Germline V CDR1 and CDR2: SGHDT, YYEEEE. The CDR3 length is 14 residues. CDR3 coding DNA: TGTGCCAGCAGCTTTAGGACGGCCAACAATGAGCAGTTCTTC. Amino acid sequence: CASSFRTANNEQFF.

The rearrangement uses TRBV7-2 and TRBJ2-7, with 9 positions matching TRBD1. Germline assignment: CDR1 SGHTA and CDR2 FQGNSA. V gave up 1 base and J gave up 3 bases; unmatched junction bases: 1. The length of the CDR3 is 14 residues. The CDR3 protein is CASSLVTGGYEQYF. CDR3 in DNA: TGTGCCAGCAGCTTAGTGACAGGGGGCTACGAGCAGTACTTC.

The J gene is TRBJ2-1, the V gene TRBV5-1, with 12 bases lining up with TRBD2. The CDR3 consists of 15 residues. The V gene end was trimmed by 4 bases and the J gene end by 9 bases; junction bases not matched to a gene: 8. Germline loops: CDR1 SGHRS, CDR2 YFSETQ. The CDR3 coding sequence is TGCGCCAGCAGCCCCCGACTAGCGGGGGTAGTTGAGCAGTTCTTC. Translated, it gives CASSPRLAGVVEQFF.

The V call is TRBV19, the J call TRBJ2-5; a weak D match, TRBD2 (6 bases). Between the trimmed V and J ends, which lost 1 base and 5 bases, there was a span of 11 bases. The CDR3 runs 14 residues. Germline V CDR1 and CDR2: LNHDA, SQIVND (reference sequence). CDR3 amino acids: CASSIAGEVETQYF. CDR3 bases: TGTGCCAGTAGTATAGCGGGAGAGGTGGAGACCCAGTACTTC.

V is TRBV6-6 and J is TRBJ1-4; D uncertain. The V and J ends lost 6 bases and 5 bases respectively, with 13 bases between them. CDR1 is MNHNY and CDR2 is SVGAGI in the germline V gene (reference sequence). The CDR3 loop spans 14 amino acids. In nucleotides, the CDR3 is TGTGCCAGCAGCTCCAATACCAGGAATGAAAAACTGTTTTTT. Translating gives CASSSNTRNEKLFF.

The CDR3 coding sequence is TGTGCCAGCAGACCACGACCCGTTAGAAGCACAGATACGCAGTATTTT. Protein product: CASRPRPVRSTDTQYF. The rearrangement uses TRBV7-9 and TRBJ2-3; D is uncertain. Germline V gene data show CDR1 as SEHNR and CDR2 as FQNEAQ (reference sequence). V shed 6 bases and J shed 0 bases, with 16 bases lying between them. The CDR3 is 16 residues long.

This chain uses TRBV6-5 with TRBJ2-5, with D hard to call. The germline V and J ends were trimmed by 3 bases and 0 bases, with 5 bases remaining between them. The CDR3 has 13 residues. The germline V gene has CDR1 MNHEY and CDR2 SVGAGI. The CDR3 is CASSYGHQETQYF. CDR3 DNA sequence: TGTGCCAGCAGTTATGGACACCAAGAGACCCAGTACTTC.